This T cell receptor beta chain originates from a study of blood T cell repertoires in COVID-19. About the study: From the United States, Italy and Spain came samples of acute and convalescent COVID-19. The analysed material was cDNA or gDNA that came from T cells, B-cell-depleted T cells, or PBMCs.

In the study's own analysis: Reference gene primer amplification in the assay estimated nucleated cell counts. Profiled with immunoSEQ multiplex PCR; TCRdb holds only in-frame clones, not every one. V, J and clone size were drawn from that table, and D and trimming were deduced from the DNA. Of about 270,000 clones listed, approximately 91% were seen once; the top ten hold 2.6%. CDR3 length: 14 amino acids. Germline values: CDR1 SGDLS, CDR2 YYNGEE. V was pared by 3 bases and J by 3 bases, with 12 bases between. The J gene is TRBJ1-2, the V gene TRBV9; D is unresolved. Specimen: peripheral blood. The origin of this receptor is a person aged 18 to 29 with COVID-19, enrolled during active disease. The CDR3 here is CASSGFGRDYGYTF. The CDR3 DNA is TGTGCCAGCAGCGGTTTCGGGAGGGACTATGGCTACACCTTC. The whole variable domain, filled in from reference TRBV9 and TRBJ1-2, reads DSGVTQTPKHLITATGQRVTLRCSPRSGDLSVYWYQQSLDQGLQFLIQYYNGEERAKGNILERFSAQQFPDLHSELNLSSLELGDSALYFCASSGFGRDYGYTFGSGTRLTVV.